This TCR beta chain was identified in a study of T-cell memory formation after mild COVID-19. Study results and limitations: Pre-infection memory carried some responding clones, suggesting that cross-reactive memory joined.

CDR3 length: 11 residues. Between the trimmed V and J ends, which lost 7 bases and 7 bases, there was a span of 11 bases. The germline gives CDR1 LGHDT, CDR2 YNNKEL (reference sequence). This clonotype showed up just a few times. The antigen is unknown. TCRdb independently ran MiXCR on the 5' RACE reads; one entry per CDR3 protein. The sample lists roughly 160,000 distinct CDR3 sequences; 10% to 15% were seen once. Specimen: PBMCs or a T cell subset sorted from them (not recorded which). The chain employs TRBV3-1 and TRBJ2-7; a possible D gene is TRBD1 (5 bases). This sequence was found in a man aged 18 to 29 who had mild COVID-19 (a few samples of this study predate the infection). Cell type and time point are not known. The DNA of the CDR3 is TGTGCCAGCACCCAGGGTGGGGAGCAGTACTTC. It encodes CASTQGGEQYF.